These 8 T cell receptor beta chains came from one sample sequenced in a study of T cell responses to AZD1222 COVID-19 vaccine. The method was immunoSEQ multiplex PCR; TCRdb's version includes in-frame clones alone and lacks a portion of them. The data hold 140,000 or so clones, with approximately 91% observed a single time. The material sequenced was peripheral blood, taken 28 days after the second AZD1222 dose. These TCRs come from an adult who received the AZD1222 COVID-19 vaccine.

Here the CDR3 reads CASSPGDRTYTEAFF. CDR3 nucleotides: TGTGCCAGCAGCCCCGGGGACAGGACCTACACTGAAGCTTTCTTT. The chain carries TRBV5-4 and TRBJ1-1; 8 positions match TRBD1. V shed 4 bases, J shed 3 bases, and the junction held 8 bases outside the gene matches. This CDR3 has 15 residues. Looked up from germline, CDR1 is SGHNT and CDR2 is YYREEE (reference sequence). Full variable domain (outside the CDR3, taken from reference TRBV5-4 and TRBJ1-1): ETGVTQSPTHLIKTRGQQVTLRCSSQSGHNTVSWYQQALGQGPQFIFQYYREEENGRGNFPPRFSGLQFPNYSSELNVNALELDDSALYLCASSPGDRTYTEAFFGQGTRLTVV.

V gene TRBV6-5 combines with J gene TRBJ2-7; D unclear. Germline V gives CDR1 MNHEY, CDR2 SVGAGI. The CDR3 loop spans 12 amino acids. The germline V and J ends were trimmed by 5 bases and 4 bases, with 9 bases remaining between them. CDR3 nucleotides: TGTGCCAGCAGTCCTGCGGCTTACGAGCAGTACTTC. Residues: CASSPAAYEQYF.

The CDR3 protein is CASSVGDRGGGYGYTF. CDR3 sequence (DNA): TGTGCCAGCAGCGTAGGGGACAGGGGTGGAGGCTATGGCTACACCTTC. V and J are TRBV9 and TRBJ1-2; 10 bases line up with TRBD1. V shed 0 bases, J shed 4 bases, and the junction held 6 bases outside the gene matches. This CDR3 has 16 amino acids. CDR1 and CDR2 (germline): SGDLS, YYNGEE. Looking up the rest from reference TRBV9 and TRBJ1-2 gives the full variable domain: DSGVTQTPKHLITATGQRVTLRCSPRSGDLSVYWYQQSLDQGLQFLIQYYNGEERAKGNILERFSAQQFPDLHSELNLSSLELGDSALYFCASSVGDRGGGYGYTFGSGTRLTVV.

The rearrangement links TRBV4-1 to TRBJ2-5, with 11 bases fitting TRBD2. CDR1 is MGHRA and CDR2 is YSYEKL in the germline V gene. Trimming removed 0 bases from V and 1 base from J; junction bases left unmatched: 4. The CDR3 contains 17 residues. In nucleotides, the CDR3 is TGCGCCAGCAGCCAAGATGCTCTAGCGGGAGGCCAAGAGACCCAGTACTTC. This codes for CASSQDALAGGQETQYF.

This clone was counted a few times. The J gene is TRBJ2-7, the V gene TRBV19; 8 nucleotides match TRBD2. V lost 10 bases, J lost 3 bases, and 8 bases stayed unmatched. CDR1 and CDR2 from the germline V gene are LNHDA and SQIVND (reference sequence). The CDR3 is made up of 13 amino acids. The CDR3 region has the DNA TGTGCCACCACGGGACTAGGAAACTACGAGCAGTACTTC. Its protein is CATTGLGNYEQYF.

The chain joins TRBV30 to TRBJ1-1, with a weak D call TRBD1 (5 bases). The germline gives CDR1 GTSNPN, CDR2 SVGIG (reference sequence). The ends were cut back, 1 base at V and 2 bases at J, with 8 bases in the middle. The CDR3 has 13 amino acids. The CDR3 nucleotides are TGTGCCTGGAGTGGTAGGGGAAACACTGAAGCTTTCTTT. Translating it yields CAWSGRGNTEAFF.

This chain connects TRBV5-8 to TRBJ1-2; a possible D gene is TRBD1 (5 bases). This CDR3 spans 14 amino acids. V lost 0 bases and J lost 7, with 13 bases in between. CDR1 and CDR2 from the germline V gene are SGHTS and YDEGEE. DNA for the CDR3: TGTGCCAGCAGCTTGGAGAGGTCCAGGGTTGGCTACACCTTC. It translates to CASSLERSRVGYTF.

This clone was recorded once. V and J are TRBV7-9 and TRBJ1-2, with D unclear. Deletions cut 2 bases from V and 6 bases from J, with 13 bases between. The CDR3 is 14 residues long. Germline loops: CDR1 SEHNR, CDR2 FQNEAQ (reference sequence). The DNA of the CDR3 is TGTGCCAGCAGCTTACGGGGAGGGCGGCATGGCTACACCTTC. Protein: CASSLRGGRHGYTF. Complete variable domain (other parts from reference TRBV7-9 and TRBJ1-2): DTGVSQNPRHKITKRGQNVTFRCDPISEHNRLYWYRQTLGQGPEFLTYFQNEAQLEKSRLLSDRFSAERPKGSFSTLEIQRTEQGDSAMYLCASSLRGGRHGYTFGSGTRLTVV.